This passage covers 18 T cell receptor beta chains from one sample sequenced in a study of blood T cell repertoires in COVID-19. Method: immunoSEQ multiplex PCR; TCRdb's copy keeps in-frame clones and lacks some. The data contain roughly 440,000 clones, approximately 88% of them singletons. The specimen was peripheral blood. Receptors were obtained from a woman aged 45-59 years with COVID-19, enrolled during active disease.

The chain carries TRBV15 and TRBJ2-7; TRBD1 aligns across 8 bases. J lost 2 bases, V lost 3 bases, and 6 bases had no gene match. Looked up from germline, CDR1 is LNHNV and CDR2 is YYDKDF (reference sequence). The length of the CDR3 is 15 residues. The CDR3 DNA follows: TGTGCCACCAGCAGGGACAGGGCCGTCGCCTACGAGCAGTACTTC. Its translation: CATSRDRAVAYEQYF.

The chain employs TRBV13 and TRBJ2-1; D unresolved. CDR3 length: 11 amino acids. Germline CDR1 PRHDT, CDR2 FYEKMQ (reference sequence). V was trimmed by 2 bases and J by 9 bases, leaving 5 bases between them. The CDR3 DNA reads as TGTGCCAGCAGCTTATCCGGTGAGCAGTTCTTC. This sequence encodes CASSLSGEQFF.

The chain is built from TRBV2 and TRBJ1-1, with D possibly being TRBD1 (6 bases). Germline-derived CDR1 and CDR2 are SNHLY and FYNNEI. Trimming cost V 9 bases and J 3 bases, with 17 bases left between them. The CDR3 sequence is 14 residues long. CDR3 sequence (DNA): TGTGCCAGAGATAGAGGGACAACTTACACTGAAGCTTTCTTT. This gives the protein CARDRGTTYTEAFF.

V usage is TRBV10-3 and J usage is TRBJ1-1; D is perhaps TRBD1 (6 bases). The V end lost 3 bases, the J end lost 6 bases, and 8 bases lay between the germline ends. The CDR3 extends over 12 amino acids. CDR1 is ENHRY and CDR2 is SYGVKD in the germline V gene. Written as DNA, the CDR3 is TGTGCCATCAGTGAACAGGGACCTGAAGCTTTCTTT. This sequence encodes CAISEQGPEAFF.

This chain joins TRBV12-3 or TRBV12-4 and TRBJ2-3; D may be TRBD2 (6 bases). The CDR3 spans 12 residues. V gave up 6 bases and J gave up 5 bases, with 9 bases separating them. The chain's CDR3 is CASSPGRDTQYF. The CDR3 DNA follows: TGTGCCAGCAGCCCCGGGAGAGATACGCAGTATTTT.

J is TRBJ1-5 and V is TRBV10-2, with 12 bases aligning to TRBD1. Germline loops: CDR1 WSHSY, CDR2 SAAADI. CDR3 length equals 16 residues. With V trimmed by 3 bases and J by 3 bases, 3 bases remained unmatched. The CDR3 sequence: CASSDGTGGDNQPQHF. In DNA form, the CDR3 reads TGCGCCAGCAGTGACGGGACAGGGGGCGACAATCAGCCCCAGCATTTT.

The rearrangement joins TRBV5-1 to TRBJ1-6, with TRBD1 matching over 7 bases. Germline V gives CDR1 SGHRS, CDR2 YFSETQ. The ends lost 4 bases at V and 10 bases at J; junction bases unmatched: 11. This CDR3 contains 15 residues. The CDR3 coding sequence is TGCGCCAGCAGCGACGAATCTTACAGGGGATCACCCCTCCACTTT. Translation gives CASSDESYRGSPLHF.

The V call is TRBV7-9, the J call TRBJ1-5; TRBD1 matches 7 bases. The CDR3 has 14 residues. The V and J ends lost 1 base and 4 bases, in that order; junction bases with no gene match: 1. Per germline, CDR1 SEHNR and CDR2 FQNEAQ (reference sequence). The CDR3 spells CASSLGGQNQPQHF. In nucleotides, the CDR3 is TGTGCCAGCAGCTTAGGGGGACAGAATCAGCCCCAGCATTTT.

The J gene is TRBJ1-6, the V gene TRBV9, with TRBD1 matching over 10 bases. V lost 0 bases and J lost 0; bases outside the gene matches: 0. The CDR3 spans 17 residues. Germline values: CDR1 SGDLS, CDR2 YYNGEE. The CDR3 region is CASSVGDRGSYNSPLHF. The CDR3 nucleotides read TGTGCCAGCAGCGTAGGGGACAGGGGCTCCTATAATTCACCCCTCCACTTT.

The chain couples TRBV24-1 to TRBJ2-1; 7 nucleotides line up with TRBD1. V trimming: 4 bases; J trimming: 0 bases; junction bases outside the gene matches: 2. CDR1 and CDR2 from the germline V gene are KGHDR and SFDVKD. CDR3 length: 15 residues. The CDR3 region has the DNA TGTGCCACCAGTGAGACAGGGAGCTCCTACAATGAGCAGTTCTTC. It translates to CATSETGSSYNEQFF.

The chain employs TRBV28 and TRBJ2-1; no firm D call. The CDR3 extends over 11 amino acids. The V gene's germline CDR1 is MDHEN and CDR2 SYDVKM. V was trimmed by 9 bases and J by 6 bases, leaving 9 bases between them. CDR3 amino acids: CASEILNEQFF. For the CDR3, the DNA is TGTGCCAGTGAGATCCTCAATGAGCAGTTCTTC.

The CDR3 protein is CASSHTGGDGYTF. In DNA form, the CDR3 reads TGTGCCAGCAGCCACACAGGGGGCGATGGCTACACCTTC. This rearrangement joins TRBV7-5 to TRBJ1-2; TRBD1 reflects the table's D call only, with no check against the DNA. TRBV7-5 constitutes a pseudogene. The CDR3 is 13 residues long.

V and J are TRBV6-5 and TRBJ1-2; the match to TRBD1 covers 7 bases. This CDR3 contains 15 residues. Germline V lookup: CDR1 MNHEY, CDR2 SVGAGI. The J segment lost 2 bases and the V segment lost 2 bases, leaving 5 bases of the junction unmatched. CDR3 DNA sequence: TGTGCCAGCAGTTACCTTTCGACAGGGAACTATGGCTACACCTTC. Protein sequence: CASSYLSTGNYGYTF.

V gene TRBV2 combines with J gene TRBJ1-2; TRBD1 is a possible D gene (5 bases). V gave up 3 bases and J gave up 3 bases, with 14 bases separating them. Germline V gene data show CDR1 as SNHLY and CDR2 as FYNNEI. The CDR3 consists of 15 residues. CDR3 loop: CASSDPGREDYGYTF. The CDR3 bases are TGTGCCAGCAGTGATCCCGGCAGGGAGGACTATGGCTACACCTTC.

The chain recombines TRBV15 with TRBJ1-5; perhaps TRBD1 as D (5 bases). V was shortened by 6 bases and J by 0 bases, with 12 bases between the two germline ends. Germline CDR1 LNHNV, CDR2 YYDKDF (reference sequence). The CDR3 spans 15 residues. CDR3 sequence: CATRKDSLSNQPQHF. CDR3 DNA sequence: TGTGCCACCAGAAAAGACAGCCTTAGCAATCAGCCCCAGCATTTT.

As for this clone: Other DNA sequences of this sample code for an identical CDR3. The chain uses TRBV27 and TRBJ2-3, with a weak D call TRBD2 (6 bases). Germline V gene lookup returns CDR1 MNHEY and CDR2 SMNVEV (reference sequence). This CDR3 comprises 16 residues. The germline V and J ends were trimmed by 4 bases and 2 bases, with 16 bases remaining between them. The CDR3 spells CASSSPRDSYTDTQYF. The CDR3 DNA is TGTGCCAGCAGTTCCCCCCGGGACTCCTACACAGATACGCAGTATTTT.

In its sample, this clone was seen once. The chain joins TRBV3-1 (or the pseudogene TRBV3-2) to TRBJ1-4; perhaps TRBD1 as D (6 bases). Germline-derived CDR1 and CDR2 are LGHDT and YNNKEL (reference sequence). The CDR3 loop spans 16 amino acids. V shed 3 bases and J shed 5 bases, with 16 bases lying between them. This CDR3 is CASSHLRGQGNEKLFF. Written as DNA, the CDR3 is TGTGCCAGCAGCCACCTAAGGGGCCAGGGGAATGAAAAACTGTTTTTT.

V and J are TRBV5-8 and TRBJ2-1; 7 bases match TRBD2. The germline gives CDR1 SGHTS, CDR2 YDEGEE. Trimming took 0 bases from V and 7 from J; bases not matched to a gene: 7. CDR3 length equals 15 residues. The CDR3 sequence: CASSLVAGVPNEQFF. The CDR3 bases are TGTGCCAGCAGCTTGGTCGCGGGGGTTCCAAATGAGCAGTTCTTC.